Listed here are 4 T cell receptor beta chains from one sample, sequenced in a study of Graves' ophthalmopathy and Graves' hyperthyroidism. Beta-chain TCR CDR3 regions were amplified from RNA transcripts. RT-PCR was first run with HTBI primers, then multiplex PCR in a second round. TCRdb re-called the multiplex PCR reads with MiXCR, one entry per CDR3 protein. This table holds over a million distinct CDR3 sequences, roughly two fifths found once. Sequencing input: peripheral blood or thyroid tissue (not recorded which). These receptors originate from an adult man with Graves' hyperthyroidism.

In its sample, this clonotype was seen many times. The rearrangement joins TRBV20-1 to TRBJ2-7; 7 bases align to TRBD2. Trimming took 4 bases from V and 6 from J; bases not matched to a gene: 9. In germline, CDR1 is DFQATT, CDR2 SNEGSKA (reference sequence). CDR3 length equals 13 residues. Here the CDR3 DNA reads TGCAGTGCTAATGCGGGAGCTATGGTCGAGCAGTACTTC. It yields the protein CSANAGAMVEQYF.

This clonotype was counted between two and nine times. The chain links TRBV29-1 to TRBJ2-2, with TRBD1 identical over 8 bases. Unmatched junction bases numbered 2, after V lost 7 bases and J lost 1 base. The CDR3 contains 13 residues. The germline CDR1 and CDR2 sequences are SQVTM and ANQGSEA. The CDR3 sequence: CSADRVNTGELFF. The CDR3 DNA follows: TGCAGCGCGGACAGGGTGAACACCGGGGAGCTGTTTTTT.

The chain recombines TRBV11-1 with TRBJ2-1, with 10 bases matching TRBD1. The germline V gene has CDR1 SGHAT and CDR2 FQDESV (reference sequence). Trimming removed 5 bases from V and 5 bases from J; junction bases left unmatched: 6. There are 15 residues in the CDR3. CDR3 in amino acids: CASSGRDRGNNEQFF. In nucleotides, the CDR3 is TGTGCCAGCAGCGGACGGGACAGGGGTAACAATGAGCAGTTCTTC.

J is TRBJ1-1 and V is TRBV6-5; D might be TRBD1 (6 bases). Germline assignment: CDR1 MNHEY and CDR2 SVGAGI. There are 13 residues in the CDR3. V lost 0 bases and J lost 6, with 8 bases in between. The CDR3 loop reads CASSYSQGSEAFF. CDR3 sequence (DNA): TGTGCCAGCAGTTACTCCCAGGGGTCTGAAGCTTTCTTT.